These 24 T cell receptor beta chains share one sample of origin, sequenced in a study of CD8+ T cells in alopecia areata listed by TCRdb under 2018. Reading the label with the study, this specimen's time point is: about four weeks on oral tofacitinib. The intended sense of this specimen's treatment or condition label: oral pan-JAK inhibitor, 5-10 mg twice daily. Libraries were made using the immunoSEQ multiplex PCR assay. To provide template for TCR sequencing, every sample had RNA extracted and reverse transcribed into cDNA. What TCRdb holds here is the immuneACCESS table cut down to in-frame rearrangements. Part of the clones is not present; checked against another copy, under half of the missing clones reflect an unresolved V gene, and the others are unexplained. This sample holds about 210,000 clones; around 66% were observed only once. The top ten clonotypes cover roughly 4.2% of the sample.

The sample here was CD4+ T cells sorted from blood, taken at week 4, from a patient treated with tofacitinib. These receptors came from a human donor with alopecia areata.

The V call is TRBV30, the J call TRBJ1-5, with D hard to call. Germline V gives CDR1 GTSNPN, CDR2 SVGIG (reference sequence). The CDR3 loop spans 12 amino acids. The V end was cut by 5 bases, the J end by 7 bases, with 12 bases between. The CDR3 loop reads CAWSGQGQPQHF. For the CDR3, the DNA is TGTGCCTGGTCCGGGCAAGGGCAGCCCCAGCATTTT.

The rearrangement uses TRBV18 and TRBJ1-6; no clear D. This CDR3 is built from 13 residues. V was trimmed by 1 base and J by 8 bases, leaving 6 bases between them. CDR1 and CDR2 (germline): KGHSH, LQKENI. In DNA, the CDR3 is TGTGCCAGCTCACCACGAAAGGATTCACCCCTCCACTTT. Amino acid sequence: CASSPRKDSPLHF.

The rearrangement uses TRBV10-3 and TRBJ2-5; 7 positions match TRBD1. The CDR3 length is 14 residues. The trim removed 8 bases at V and 5 bases at J, leaving 11 bases unmatched. Germline values: CDR1 ENHRY, CDR2 SYGVKD. The CDR3 sequence is CAIGRQGRGETQYF. The CDR3 DNA reads TGTGCCATCGGCCGACAGGGAAGAGGGGAGACCCAGTACTTC.

The chain employs TRBV11-3 and TRBJ2-7; weak D call: TRBD2 (5 bases). V lost 5 bases and J lost 0, with 17 bases in between. The CDR3 is made up of 16 amino acids. Germline CDR1 is SGHNT and CDR2 is YENEEA. In nucleotides, the CDR3 is TGTGCCAGCAGCCCGCTGTCTCGGGCGGGCTCCTACGAGCAGTACTTC. It yields the protein CASSPLSRAGSYEQYF. Together with reference TRBV11-3 and TRBJ2-7, the CDR3 gives the full variable domain: EAGVVQSPRYKIIEKKQPVAFWCNPISGHNTLYWYLQNLGQGPELLIRYENEEAVDDSQLPKDRFSAERLKGVDSTLKIQPAELGDSAVYLCASSPLSRAGSYEQYFGPGTRLTVT.

The chain employs TRBV6-5 and TRBJ2-1; D is perhaps TRBD1 (5 bases). The germline V gene encodes CDR1 MNHEY and CDR2 SVGAGI. The CDR3 is made up of 12 amino acids. V was clipped by 0 bases and J by 11 bases, with 8 bases between them. For the CDR3, the DNA is TGTGCCAGCAGTTACTCGGCAGGGCAGCAGTTCTTC. Amino acids: CASSYSAGQQFF.

The V gene is TRBV30, the J gene TRBJ2-2, with D hard to call. Trimming took 1 base from V and 2 from J, leaving 14 bases between them. CDR1 is GTSNPN and CDR2 is SVGIG in the germline V gene (reference sequence). This CDR3 has 16 residues. CDR3 DNA: TGTGCCTGGAGTGGACCCCGAGGCCTCAACACCGGGGAGCTGTTTTTT. Translation: CAWSGPRGLNTGELFF.

The chain has TRBV30 and TRBJ1-6; weak D call: TRBD1 (6 bases). This CDR3 has 15 amino acids. The germline V and J ends were trimmed by 5 bases and 10 bases, with 21 bases remaining between them. Per the germline V gene, CDR1 is GTSNPN and CDR2 is SVGIG (reference sequence). The CDR3 nucleotides read TGTGCCTGGTGCCCCGTACAGGGCTTTAGGTCACCCCTCCACTTT. This sequence encodes CAWCPVQGFRSPLHF.

The chain recombines TRBV27 with TRBJ2-7, with 12 bases fitting TRBD2. The CDR3 is made up of 15 amino acids. Looked up from germline, CDR1 is MNHEY and CDR2 is SMNVEV (reference sequence). After removal of 5 bases from V and 6 bases from J, the junction contained 8 bases not matched to a gene. Here the CDR3 DNA reads TGTGCCAGCAGTCCCAGACTAGCGGGGGCAATCGAGCAGTACTTC. It is translated as CASSPRLAGAIEQYF.

The rearrangement links TRBV9 to TRBJ2-5, with D uncertain. The CDR3 is made up of 14 amino acids. In germline, CDR1 is SGDLS, CDR2 YYNGEE. Trimming removed 0 bases at V and 0 bases at J, with 6 bases between. The CDR3 bases are TGTGCCAGCAGCGTAGGCCACTACCAAGAGACCCAGTACTTC. Residues: CASSVGHYQETQYF.

This clone has more than one count but fewer than ten. The chain employs TRBV29-1 and TRBJ1-2; D ambiguous. The V and J ends lost 7 bases and 8 bases respectively, with 14 bases between them. CDR3 length: 11 residues. Germline lookup yields CDR1 SQVTM and CDR2 ANQGSEA. The CDR3 protein is CSDTDPDGYTF. Written as DNA, the CDR3 is TGCAGCGATACCGACCCGGACGGCTACACCTTC.

CDR3 sequence: CASSREKGKTQYF. The CDR3 DNA sequence: TGTGCCAGCAGCCGCGAAAAGGGGAAGACCCAGTACTTC. This chain connects TRBV13 to TRBJ2-5; a possible D gene is TRBD1 (5 bases). The CDR3 loop spans 13 amino acids. Germline lookup yields CDR1 PRHDT and CDR2 FYEKMQ (reference sequence). Trimming removed 5 bases from V and 6 bases from J, with 13 bases in between.

The DNA for the CDR3 is TGTGCCAGCAGCTTAGGATCAGGGGGGCTTTCCTACGAGCAGTACTTC. Translating gives CASSLGSGGLSYEQYF. The V call is TRBV7-2, the J call TRBJ2-7; D perhaps matches TRBD1 (7 bases). V was trimmed by 1 base and J by 1 base, leaving 14 bases between them. This CDR3 has 16 residues. CDR1 is SGHTA, CDR2 FQGNSA, per germline.

This chain uses TRBV7-9 with TRBJ2-2, with D possibly being TRBD1 (6 bases). This CDR3 has 15 residues. CDR1 is SEHNR, CDR2 FQNEAQ, per germline (reference sequence). The ends were cut back, 6 bases at V and 2 bases at J, with 13 bases in the middle. CDR3 bases: TGTGCCAGCAGAAGGGGGACCATAAACACCGGGGAGCTGTTTTTT. It encodes CASRRGTINTGELFF. Looking up the rest from reference TRBV7-9 and TRBJ2-2 gives the full variable domain: DTGVSQNPRHKITKRGQNVTFRCDPISEHNRLYWYRQTLGQGPEFLTYFQNEAQLEKSRLLSDRFSAERPKGSFSTLEIQRTEQGDSAMYLCASRRGTINTGELFFGEGSRLTVL.

The chain has TRBV7-8 and TRBJ2-3, with D tentatively TRBD2 (5 bases). The length of the CDR3 is 15 residues. Between the trimmed V and J ends, which lost 0 bases and 6 bases, there was a span of 13 bases. From germline, CDR1 is SGHVS and CDR2 FQNEAQ. CDR3 sequence: CASSLARASFDTQYF. In DNA form, the CDR3 reads TGTGCCAGCAGCTTAGCGAGGGCTAGCTTCGATACGCAGTATTTT.

This rearrangement joins TRBV5-1 to TRBJ2-3; D is perhaps TRBD2 (6 bases). V lost 6 bases and J lost 2, with 13 bases in between. The CDR3 covers 14 residues. Germline CDR1 is SGHRS and CDR2 is YFSETQ. The CDR3 here is CASTPERATDTQYF. CDR3 in DNA: TGCGCCAGCACCCCGGAGCGGGCCACAGATACGCAGTATTTT. Full variable domain (outside the CDR3, taken from reference TRBV5-1 and TRBJ2-3): KAGVTQTPRYLIKTRGQQVTLSCSPISGHRSVSWYQQTPGQGLQFLFEYFSETQRNKGNFPGRFSGRQFSNSRSEMNVSTLELGDSALYLCASTPERATDTQYFGPGTRLTVL.

This clone was counted once. V gene TRBV11-2 combines with J gene TRBJ1-5; TRBD1 aligns across 10 bases. Losses at the gene ends were 4 bases for V and 0 bases for J; bases not matched to a gene: 9. The CDR3 spans 18 residues. The germline CDR1 and CDR2 sequences are SGHAT and FQNNGV. The CDR3 is CASSSGQGDGYSNQPQHF. CDR3 coding DNA: TGTGCCAGCAGCTCCGGACAGGGGGACGGCTATAGCAATCAGCCCCAGCATTTT.

This clone was counted a few times. The chain combines TRBV7-9 with TRBJ1-2, with 7 bases lining up with TRBD1. Germline V gene lookup returns CDR1 SEHNR and CDR2 FQNEAQ (reference sequence). This CDR3 comprises 17 residues. J lost 2 bases, V lost 5 bases, and 14 bases had no gene match. CDR3 DNA: TGTGCCAGCAGCCCCGGGATAGGCAGGGGGAGAAACTATGGCTACACCTTC. This sequence encodes CASSPGIGRGRNYGYTF.

This clone was found a few times. The CDR3 region has the DNA TGTGCCAGCAGCTTAGGGGACCATTCACCCCTCCACTTT. This codes for CASSLGDHSPLHF. The chain links TRBV7-2 to TRBJ1-6; D is possibly TRBD1 (5 bases). Trimming stripped 1 base from V and 8 bases from J, with 6 bases between. The CDR3 has 13 residues. Germline V CDR1 and CDR2: SGHTA, FQGNSA.

The chain combines TRBV7-9 with TRBJ2-2; either TRBD1 or TRBD2 may fit D (6 bases each). The CDR3 covers 15 residues. The V and J ends lost 5 bases and 1 base respectively, with 11 bases between them. Germline V gives CDR1 SEHNR, CDR2 FQNEAQ (reference sequence). CDR3 sequence: CASSRGLLNTGELFF. The CDR3 nucleotides read TGTGCCAGCAGCCGGGGGCTTCTGAACACCGGGGAGCTGTTTTTT.

This chain links TRBV29-1 with TRBJ2-7, with D unclear. The V gene's germline CDR1 is SQVTM and CDR2 ANQGSEA. Trimming took 1 base from V and 7 from J, leaving 8 bases between them. This CDR3 comprises 11 residues. CDR3 amino acids: CSVEGGEEQYF. The CDR3, as DNA: TGCAGCGTTGAAGGCGGAGAAGAGCAGTACTTC.

This clone was counted between two and nine times. V gene TRBV7-2 combines with J gene TRBJ2-5, with D uncertain. Looked up from germline, CDR1 is SGHTA and CDR2 is FQGNSA. The CDR3 runs 14 residues. V shed 5 bases and J shed 4 bases, with 14 bases lying between them. CDR3: CASSPRGQSETQYF. CDR3 bases: TGTGCCAGCAGCCCCCGTGGTCAGTCAGAGACCCAGTACTTC.

The chain has TRBV5-4 and TRBJ2-3; D call uncertain. This CDR3 spans 11 amino acids. Trimming removed 1 base at V and 4 bases at J, with 1 base between. The germline gives CDR1 SGHNT, CDR2 YYREEE (reference sequence). The CDR3 nucleotides read TGTGCCAGCAGCTTGTCAGATACGCAGTATTTT. Its protein product is CASSLSDTQYF.

This chain links TRBV27 with TRBJ1-1; D unclear. From germline, CDR1 is MNHEY and CDR2 SMNVEV (reference sequence). This CDR3 region has 14 residues. Trimming pared 0 bases from V and 0 bases from J, leaving 5 bases between. Written as DNA, the CDR3 is TGTGCCAGCAGTTTATCCGGCTTGAACACTGAAGCTTTCTTT. Translated: CASSLSGLNTEAFF.

This clone was seen only a few times. The chain combines TRBV5-4 with TRBJ2-1; 10 bases line up with TRBD2. With 4 bases clipped from V and 5 bases from J, the junction kept 6 bases outside the gene matches. Germline V CDR1 and CDR2: SGHNT, YYREEE (reference sequence). This CDR3 contains 15 residues. CDR3 sequence (DNA): TGTGCCAGCAGCCAAGCGGGGGGGCCCCACAATGAGCAGTTCTTC. Protein sequence: CASSQAGGPHNEQFF. The variable domain in full, completed from reference TRBV5-4 and TRBJ2-1, reads ETGVTQSPTHLIKTRGQQVTLRCSSQSGHNTVSWYQQALGQGPQFIFQYYREEENGRGNFPPRFSGLQFPNYSSELNVNALELDDSALYLCASSQAGGPHNEQFFGPGTRLTVL.